The clone carrying this T cell receptor (beta chain) has a single count. TCRdb keeps only in-frame clones here, not all; method: immunoSEQ multiplex PCR. The repertoire holds 80,000 to 100,000 clones, roughly 92% seen once, with more than 9.5% in the top ten. The data stem from a study of T cell responses to AZD1222 COVID-19 vaccine. The V gene's germline CDR1 is LGHNA and CDR2 YSLEER. Trimming removed 1 base at V and 2 bases at J, with 13 bases between. There are 16 residues in the CDR3. The gene calls are TRBV4-3 and TRBJ2-3; D remains ambiguous. The sequencing here drew on peripheral blood, taken on day 0 of AZD1222 vaccination. The sequence was collected from an adult in good health. The CDR3 region is CASSQAVQSYTDTQYF. The CDR3 nucleotides read TGCGCCAGCAGCCAAGCAGTCCAGAGCTACACAGATACGCAGTATTTT.